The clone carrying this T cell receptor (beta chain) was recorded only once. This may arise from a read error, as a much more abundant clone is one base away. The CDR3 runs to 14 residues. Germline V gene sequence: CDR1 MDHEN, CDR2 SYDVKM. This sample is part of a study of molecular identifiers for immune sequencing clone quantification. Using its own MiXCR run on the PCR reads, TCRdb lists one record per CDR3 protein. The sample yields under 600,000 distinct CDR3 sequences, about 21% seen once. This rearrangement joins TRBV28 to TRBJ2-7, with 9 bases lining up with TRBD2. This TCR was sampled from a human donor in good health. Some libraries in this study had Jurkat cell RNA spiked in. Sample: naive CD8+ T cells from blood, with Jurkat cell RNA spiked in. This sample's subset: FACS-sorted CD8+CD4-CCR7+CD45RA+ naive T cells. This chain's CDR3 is CASSFSGSAYEKYF. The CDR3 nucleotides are TGTGCCAGCAGTTTTAGCGGGAGTGCGTACGAGAAGTACTTC.